This T cell receptor beta chain was found in a study of blood T cell repertoires in COVID-19. In the study overall: COVID-19 samples, acute and convalescent, were from the United States, Italy and Spain. The analysed material was cDNA or gDNA that came from T cells, B-cell-depleted T cells, or PBMCs.

How the authors handled the data: For nucleated cells, counts were estimated from reference gene primer amplification. The repertoire was sequenced with immunoSEQ multiplex PCR; TCRdb's copy has only in-frame clones and lacks some. The DNA was the basis for D and trimming; V, J and clone size are from that table. The sample holds over 90,000 clones, more than 75% seen once. The CDR3 loop spans 15 amino acids. Germline V gene data show CDR1 as SGHNT and CDR2 as YENEEA. The V end lost 5 bases, the J end lost 5 bases, and 19 bases lay between the germline ends. The sequence was collected from a human donor in a cohort sampled during active COVID-19. The chain employs TRBV11-3 and TRBJ2-7, with a tentative D call TRBD2 (5 bases). Source material: peripheral blood. CDR3 DNA sequence: TGTGCCAGCAGCCCCCGGGAAGGGTCTCCCCACGAGCAGTACTTC. Translation gives CASSPREGSPHEQYF.